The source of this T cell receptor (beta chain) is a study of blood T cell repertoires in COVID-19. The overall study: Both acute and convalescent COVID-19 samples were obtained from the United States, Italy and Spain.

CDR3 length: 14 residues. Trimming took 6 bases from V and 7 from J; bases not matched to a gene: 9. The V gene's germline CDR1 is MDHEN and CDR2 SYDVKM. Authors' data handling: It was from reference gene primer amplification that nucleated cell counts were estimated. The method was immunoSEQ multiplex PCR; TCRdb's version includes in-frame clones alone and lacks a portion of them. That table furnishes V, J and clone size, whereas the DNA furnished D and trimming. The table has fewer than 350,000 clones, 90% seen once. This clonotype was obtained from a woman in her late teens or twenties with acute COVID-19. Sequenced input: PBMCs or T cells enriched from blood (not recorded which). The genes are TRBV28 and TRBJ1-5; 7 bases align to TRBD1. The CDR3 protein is CASSPGTEGQPQHF. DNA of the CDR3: TGTGCCAGCAGCCCTGGGACAGAAGGACAGCCCCAGCATTTT.